One sample yielded the 23 T cell receptor beta chains listed below, sequenced in a study of human T cells and chemical hapten exposure (dated by TCRdb to the early 2020s). The time point label, read with the paper, signifies: patch test 2, 6 weeks after DPC sensitization. Interpreted using the paper, the treatment or condition label stands for: therapeutic diphenylcyclopropenone sensitization with weekly scalp DPC. Libraries were built with RACE. Data came from a NextSeq 500. In TCRdb, the public reads were trimmed at Q25 with fastp and aligned with MiXCR, with productive beta chains retained. Every distinct CDR3 protein forms one entry, paired with its most common genes and DNA. Across this sample there are approximately 80,000 distinct CDR3 sequences, with roughly 10% seen only once. 2.5% of the sample is in the top ten clones. This specimen consisted of whole blood, obtained in connection with sensitization to the hapten diphenylcyclopropenone (DPC). The receptor set was obtained from a woman in her 30s with alopecia areata. Some clones in this sample may be carry-over from other donors' samples.

This clonotype was seen ten or more times. The genes are TRBV7-9 and TRBJ2-2; 10 bases are shared with TRBD1. Germline V gives CDR1 SEHNR, CDR2 FQNEAQ (reference sequence). The length of the CDR3 is 15 residues. V shed 4 bases, J shed 5 bases, and the junction held 4 bases outside the gene matches. CDR3 DNA: TGTGCCAGCAGCTCGGGACAGGGGAAGACCGGGGAGCTGTTTTTT. Amino acid sequence: CASSSGQGKTGELFF. Full variable domain (missing parts from reference TRBV7-9 and TRBJ2-2): DTGVSQNPRHKITKRGQNVTFRCDPISEHNRLYWYRQTLGQGPEFLTYFQNEAQLEKSRLLSDRFSAERPKGSFSTLEIQRTEQGDSAMYLCASSSGQGKTGELFFGEGSRLTVL.

The sample holds many counts of this clonotype. The chain combines TRBV4-2 with TRBJ1-4, with 10 bases identical to TRBD1. With 4 bases clipped from V and 8 bases from J, the junction kept 7 bases outside the gene matches. Germline V gene sequence: CDR1 LGHNA, CDR2 YNFKEQ. This CDR3 is 15 amino acids long. The CDR3: CASSLQWDRGEKLFF. The CDR3 nucleotides are TGTGCCAGCAGCCTCCAGTGGGACAGGGGCGAAAAACTGTTTTTT.

In its sample, this clonotype was seen a few times. The chain recombines TRBV6-5 with TRBJ1-5, with D tentatively TRBD1 (6 bases). The CDR3 has 15 residues. Germline lookup yields CDR1 MNHEY and CDR2 SVGAGI. Trimming cost V 6 bases and J 0 bases, with 12 bases left between them. In DNA, the CDR3 is TGTGCCAGCAGGGCCGGGACAAATAGCAATCAGCCCCAGCATTTT. This encodes CASRAGTNSNQPQHF.

This clonotype has a handful of counts. The chain carries TRBV5-1 and TRBJ2-5; unclear D gene. Germline lookup yields CDR1 SGHRS and CDR2 YFSETQ. V was clipped by 0 bases and J by 7 bases, with 13 bases between them. This CDR3 has 14 residues. The CDR3: CASSLGFDPVTQYF. The CDR3 DNA reads TGCGCCAGCAGCTTGGGTTTTGACCCAGTGACCCAGTACTTC.

This clonotype appeared a few times. In nucleotides, the CDR3 is TGTGCCAGCAGCGGGCCTGGGGCCAACGTCCTGACTTTC. Its translation is CASSGPGANVLTF. J is TRBJ2-6 and V is TRBV6-6; D gene unclear. This CDR3 is 13 amino acids long. Germline lookup yields CDR1 MNHNY and CDR2 SVGAGI (reference sequence). The V end was cut by 6 bases, the J end by 2 bases, with 5 bases between.

The V call is TRBV20-1, the J call TRBJ2-1; TRBD2 matches at 10 bases. Per germline, CDR1 DFQATT and CDR2 SNEGSKA (reference sequence). This CDR3 contains 15 residues. The ends lost 5 bases at V and 2 bases at J; junction bases unmatched: 6. The CDR3 reads CSALRLAGTYNEQFF. The CDR3 nucleotides read TGCAGTGCTTTACGACTAGCGGGTACCTACAATGAGCAGTTCTTC.

This clonotype was observed many times. The genes are TRBV11-2 and TRBJ2-5, with 12 bases identical to TRBD2. The CDR3 is 16 residues long. Trimming took 0 bases from V and 5 from J; bases not matched to a gene: 4. Germline-derived CDR1 and CDR2 are SGHAT and FQNNGV. CDR3 coding DNA: TGTGCCAGCAGCTTAGACCGACTAGCGGGAGATGAGACCCAGTACTTC. It specifies CASSLDRLAGDETQYF.

This clonotype was observed a few times. The chain employs TRBV5-1 and TRBJ2-3; D is uncertain. The CDR3 runs 14 residues. Trimming removed 0 bases at V and 7 bases at J, with 12 bases between. Germline loops: CDR1 SGHRS, CDR2 YFSETQ. CDR3 region: CASSLGVPRNTQYF. The CDR3 bases are TGCGCCAGCAGCTTGGGAGTGCCCAGGAATACGCAGTATTTT.

This clonotype was detected ten times or more. The chain carries TRBV20-1 and TRBJ2-2, with D possibly called TRBD1 or TRBD2 (5 bases each). Trimming shortened V by 1 base and J by 4 bases, and 16 bases separated the two germline ends. CDR1 and CDR2 (germline): DFQATT, SNEGSKA (reference sequence). The CDR3 has 16 residues. CDR3 in amino acids: CSARVMEEGVTGELFF. CDR3 coding DNA: TGCAGTGCTAGAGTAATGGAGGAAGGGGTCACCGGGGAGCTGTTTTTT.

This clonotype was counted a few times. The J gene is TRBJ2-4, the V gene TRBV28; tentatively, D is TRBD1 (5 bases). Trimming removed 4 bases from V and 8 bases from J, with 12 bases in between. The CDR3 consists of 13 residues. The germline CDR1 and CDR2 sequences are MDHEN and SYDVKM. CDR3 residues: CASSSRGADIQYF. The CDR3 bases are TGTGCCAGCAGTTCCCGTGGGGCGGACATTCAGTACTTC.

This chain connects TRBV4-3 to TRBJ1-6; D is possibly TRBD1 (5 bases). Deletions cut 5 bases from V and 10 bases from J, with 12 bases between. This CDR3 region has 13 residues. CDR1 and CDR2 from the germline V gene are LGHNA and YSLEER. CDR3 in DNA: TGCGCCAGCAGCGTGACCAGGGCATCACCCCTCCACTTT. It specifies CASSVTRASPLHF.

This clonotype was detected many times. This chain uses TRBV3-1 with TRBJ2-5; 9 bases agree with TRBD2. V dropped 1 base and J dropped 4; count of bases not matched to a gene: 7. CDR1 and CDR2 (germline): LGHDT, YNNKEL (reference sequence). CDR3 length equals 16 residues. The CDR3 protein is CASSQVLAGRRETQYF. CDR3 sequence (DNA): TGTGCCAGCAGCCAAGTCCTAGCGGGGCGACGAGAGACCCAGTACTTC.

This clonotype was observed at least ten times. The V gene is TRBV29-1, the J gene TRBJ2-1; D call uncertain. V was cut by 7 bases and J by 8 bases, with 12 bases left in between. This CDR3 comprises 11 residues. CDR1 and CDR2 (germline): SQVTM, ANQGSEA. The CDR3 here is CSAPWLDEQFF. The CDR3 DNA reads as TGCAGCGCACCCTGGTTGGATGAGCAGTTCTTC.

This clonotype was counted many times. The chain employs TRBV19 and TRBJ1-5; D call uncertain. Germline CDR1 reads LNHDA; CDR2 reads SQIVND (reference sequence). Trimming shortened V by 0 bases and J by 3 bases, and 3 bases separated the two germline ends. The CDR3 length is 13 residues. CDR3 DNA: TGTGCCAGTAGTATAGACCACAATCAGCCCCAGCATTTT. Translated: CASSIDHNQPQHF.

The chain links TRBV12-5 to TRBJ2-7; D ambiguous. V lost 4 bases and J lost 0, with 10 bases in between. The CDR3 sequence is 14 residues long. Germline V gives CDR1 LGHNT, CDR2 FRNRAP. CDR3 loop: CASGSGSSSYEQYF. In DNA form, the CDR3 reads TGTGCTAGTGGTTCGGGTTCCAGCTCCTACGAGCAGTACTTC.

This clonotype appeared many times. This rearrangement joins TRBV12-3 or TRBV12-4 to TRBJ1-2, with a weak D call TRBD1 (5 bases). The V end lost 4 bases, the J end lost 3 bases, and 15 bases lay between the germline ends. The CDR3 spans 15 residues. The CDR3 spells CASSSSPGTYYGYTF. CDR3 nucleotide sequence: TGTGCCAGCAGTTCCTCCCCCGGGACGTACTATGGCTACACCTTC.

Many counts were recorded for this clonotype. The chain uses TRBV6-2 or TRBV6-3 and TRBJ1-1, with D maybe TRBD1 (5 bases). The V and J ends lost 0 bases and 3 bases respectively, with 11 bases between them. This CDR3 has 15 amino acids. Germline V gene sequence: CDR1 MNHEY, CDR2 SVGEGT. The CDR3 loop is CASSYSQGVDTEAFF. The CDR3 DNA reads as TGTGCCAGCAGTTACTCGCAGGGAGTAGACACTGAAGCTTTCTTT.

The sample holds a few counts of this clonotype. V is TRBV11-3 and J is TRBJ1-1; D unclear. The CDR3 is 16 residues long. Trimming shortened V by 1 base and J by 1 base, and 13 bases separated the two germline ends. Per germline, CDR1 SGHNT and CDR2 YENEEA. The CDR3 DNA reads TGTGCCAGCAGCTTAGGCTCCCGACTGCGGAACACTGAAGCTTTCTTT. It yields the protein CASSLGSRLRNTEAFF. The whole variable domain, filled in from reference TRBV11-3 and TRBJ1-1, reads EAGVVQSPRYKIIEKKQPVAFWCNPISGHNTLYWYLQNLGQGPELLIRYENEEAVDDSQLPKDRFSAERLKGVDSTLKIQPAELGDSAVYLCASSLGSRLRNTEAFFGQGTRLTVV.

This chain connects TRBV18 to TRBJ1-5; no firm D call. The germline V gene has CDR1 KGHSH and CDR2 LQKENI. Trimming took off 1 base at V and 2 bases at J, with 12 bases between the two ends. This CDR3 has 16 residues. The CDR3 sequence is CASSPRALGGNQPQHF. The CDR3 DNA reads as TGTGCCAGCTCACCACGGGCCCTAGGCGGCAATCAGCCCCAGCATTTT.

This clonotype has ten or more counts. The V and J genes are TRBV6-2 or TRBV6-3 and TRBJ1-1; the match to TRBD1 covers 7 bases. Germline V lookup: CDR1 MNHEY, CDR2 SVGEGT. The CDR3 is made up of 14 amino acids. Trimming at V came to 8 bases and at J to 4 bases, leaving 10 bases not matched to a gene. The CDR3 coding sequence is TGTGCCAGCCGTCAGACAGGGAGATCCACTGAAGCTTTCTTT. Its protein is CASRQTGRSTEAFF.

This clonotype was detected only a few times. The CDR3 DNA reads TGCAGTGCTAGAGAAGGGGCCCCAGCCTACAATGAGCAGTTCTTC. Its protein is CSAREGAPAYNEQFF. The chain joins TRBV20-1 to TRBJ2-1, with a possible D match to TRBD1 (5 bases). The CDR3 runs to 15 residues. Germline V gene lookup returns CDR1 DFQATT and CDR2 SNEGSKA (reference sequence). V was clipped by 0 bases and J by 2 bases, with 11 bases between them.

This chain uses TRBV15 with TRBJ2-3; D not resolved. Germline CDR1 LNHNV, CDR2 YYDKDF (reference sequence). This CDR3 region has 14 residues. V gave up 1 base and J gave up 0 bases, with 5 bases separating them. This CDR3 is CATSRGRSTDTQYF. Here the CDR3 DNA reads TGTGCCACCAGCAGAGGAAGGAGCACAGATACGCAGTATTTT.

This chain connects TRBV5-1 to TRBJ1-3; D is uncertain. Per the germline V gene, CDR1 is SGHRS and CDR2 is YFSETQ. Trimming stripped 4 bases from V and 0 bases from J, with 11 bases between. The CDR3 spans 15 residues. The CDR3 spells CASSEDQLSGNTIYF. Here the CDR3 DNA reads TGCGCCAGCAGCGAGGACCAGCTCTCTGGAAACACCATATATTTT.